This T cell receptor beta chain stems from a study of blood T cell repertoires in COVID-19. The overall study: The study drew acute and convalescent COVID-19 samples from the United States, Italy and Spain.

As processed by the authors: Counts of nucleated cells, estimated from reference gene primer amplification, were obtained. Using immunoSEQ multiplex PCR, the repertoire was profiled, and TCRdb retains in-frame clones only, with some absent. Clonal size and the V and J genes are those of that table, whereas D and trimming came from the DNA. The sample includes about 49,000 clones, 87% of them seen just once. Sample: peripheral blood. This clonotype was sampled from a woman older than 75 with COVID-19, enrolled during active disease.

This CDR3 reads CASRRGTGSYNEQFF. The CDR3 nucleotides are TGTGCCAGCAGGAGAGGGACAGGGAGTTACAATGAGCAGTTCTTC. V and J are TRBV6-5 and TRBJ2-1; 9 bases agree with TRBD1. This CDR3 spans 15 amino acids. CDR1 is MNHEY, CDR2 SVGAGI, per germline. V was clipped by 6 bases and J by 4 bases; unmatched bases: 7.